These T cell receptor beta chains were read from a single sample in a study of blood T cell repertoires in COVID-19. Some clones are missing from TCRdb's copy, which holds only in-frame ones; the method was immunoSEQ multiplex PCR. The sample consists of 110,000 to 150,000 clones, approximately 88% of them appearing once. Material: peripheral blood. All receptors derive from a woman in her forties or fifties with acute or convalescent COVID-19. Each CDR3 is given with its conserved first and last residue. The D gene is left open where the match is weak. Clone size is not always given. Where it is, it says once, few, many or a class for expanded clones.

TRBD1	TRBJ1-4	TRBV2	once	CASREGQFNEKLFF	TGTGCCAGCAGGGAGGGACAGTTTAATGAAAAACTGTTTTTT
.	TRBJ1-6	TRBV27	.	CASSYRAIGDSPLHF	TGTGCCAGCAGCTACAGGGCAATCGGAGATTCACCCCTCCACTTT
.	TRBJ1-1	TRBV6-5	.	CASSYSIGGTEAFF	TGTGCCAGCAGTTACTCGATCGGGGGCACTGAAGCTTTCTTT
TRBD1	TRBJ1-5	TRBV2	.	CASREGAQSNQPQHF	TGTGCCAGCAGGGAGGGGGCGCAGAGCAATCAGCCCCAGCATTTT
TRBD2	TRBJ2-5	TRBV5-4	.	CASRPTSGGQETQYF	TGTGCCAGCAGACCGACTAGCGGGGGTCAAGAGACCCAGTACTTC
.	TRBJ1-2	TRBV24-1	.	CATSLNRDYGYTF	TGTGCCACCAGTTTGAACAGGGACTATGGCTACACCTTC
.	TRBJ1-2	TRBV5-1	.	CASSGGQAYGYTF	TGCGCCAGCAGCGGGGGCCAGGCCTATGGCTACACCTTC
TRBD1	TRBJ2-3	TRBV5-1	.	CASSLASGTGGRDTQYF	TGCGCCAGCAGCTTAGCCTCAGGGACAGGGGGCAGAGATACGCAGTATTTT
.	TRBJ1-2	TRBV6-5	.	CASSFRGGINYGYTF	TGTGCCAGCAGTTTCCGTGGCGGAATTAACTATGGCTACACCTTC
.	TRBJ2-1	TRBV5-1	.	CASSLKALNEQFF	TGCGCCAGCAGCTTGAAAGCTTTGAATGAGCAGTTCTTC
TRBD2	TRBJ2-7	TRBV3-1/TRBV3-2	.	CASHATGGGYEQYF	TGTGCCAGCCATGCCACGGGGGGTGGCTACGAGCAGTACTTC
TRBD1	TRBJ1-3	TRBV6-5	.	CASSRGQSSGNTIYF	TGTGCCAGCAGTAGGGGACAGAGCTCTGGAAACACCATATATTTT
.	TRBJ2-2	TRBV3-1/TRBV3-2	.	CASTHKGSGNTGELFF	TGTGCCAGCACTCATAAAGGTAGCGGAAACACCGGGGAGCTGTTTTTT
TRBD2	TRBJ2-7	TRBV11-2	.	CASSPVAGMYEQYF	TGTGCCAGCAGCCCCGTAGCGGGGATGTACGAGCAGTACTTC
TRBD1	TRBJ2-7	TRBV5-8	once	CASSWDRVYEQYF	TGTGCCAGCAGCTGGGACAGGGTCTACGAGCAGTACTTC
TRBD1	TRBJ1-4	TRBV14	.	CASSQGQGMVATNEKLFF	TGTGCCAGCAGCCAAGGACAGGGAATGGTTGCAACTAATGAAAAACTGTTTTTT
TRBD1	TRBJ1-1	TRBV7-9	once	CASSSSGTGVYSEAFF	TGTGCCAGCAGCTCATCCGGGACAGGGGTTTATTCTGAAGCTTTCTTT
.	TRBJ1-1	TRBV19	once	CASSTKQGQAFF	TGTGCCAGTAGTACAAAGCAGGGTCAAGCTTTCTTT
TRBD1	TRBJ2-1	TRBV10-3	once	CAITRQGNNEQFF	TGTGCCATCACTAGACAGGGGAACAATGAGCAGTTCTTC
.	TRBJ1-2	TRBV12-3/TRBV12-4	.	CASSLRGTEGYTF	TGTGCCAGCAGTTTAAGGGGAACGGAGGGCTACACCTTC
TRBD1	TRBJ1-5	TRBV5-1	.	CASSSGQPNQPQHF	TGCGCCAGCAGCTCGGGACAGCCCAATCAGCCCCAGCATTTT
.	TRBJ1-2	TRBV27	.	CASSLWEGAGYTF	TGTGCCAGCAGTTTATGGGAGGGAGCGGGCTACACCTTC
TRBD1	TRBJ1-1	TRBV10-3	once	CAITDRGMNTEAFF	TGTGCCATCACTGACAGGGGAATGAACACTGAAGCTTTCTTT
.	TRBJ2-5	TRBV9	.	CASSVVGVAEETQYF	TGTGCCAGCAGCGTAGTTGGAGTAGCGGAAGAGACCCAGTACTTC
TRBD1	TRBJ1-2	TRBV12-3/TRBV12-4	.	CASSSRTGDGYTF	TGTGCCAGCAGTTCCAGGACAGGGGATGGCTACACCTTC
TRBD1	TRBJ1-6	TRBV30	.	CAWSGAGGRNSPLHF	TGTGCCTGGAGTGGGGCAGGGGGAAGGAATTCACCCCTCCACTTT
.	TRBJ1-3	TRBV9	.	CASSATQGVWDTIYF	TGTGCCAGCAGCGCGACACAGGGAGTATGGGACACCATATATTTT
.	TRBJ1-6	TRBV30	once	CAWSPRRGFRFYNSPLHF	TGTGCCTGGAGTCCGAGGCGGGGCTTCCGCTTTTATAATTCACCCCTCCACTTT
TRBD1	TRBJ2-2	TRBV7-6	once	CASSLETRGRRTGELFF	TGTGCCAGCAGCTTAGAAACGAGGGGGCGCCGCACCGGGGAGCTGTTTTTT
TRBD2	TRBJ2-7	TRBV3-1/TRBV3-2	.	CASTISGSGAYEQYF	TGTGCCAGCACCATTAGCGGGTCCGGGGCCTACGAGCAGTACTTC
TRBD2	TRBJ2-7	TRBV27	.	CASSLRALAGGLSYEQYF	TGTGCCAGCAGTTTGAGGGCACTAGCGGGGGGCCTCTCCTACGAGCAGTACTTC
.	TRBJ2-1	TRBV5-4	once	CASSSNRVQDSEQFF	TGTGCCAGCAGCTCGAACAGGGTTCAGGACAGTGAGCAGTTCTTC
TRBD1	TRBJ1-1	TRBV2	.	CASREGQWGTEAFF	TGTGCCAGCAGGGAGGGACAGTGGGGGACTGAAGCTTTCTTT
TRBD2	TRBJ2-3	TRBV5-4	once	CASSIGLAGGQTDTQYF	TGTGCCAGCAGCATAGGACTAGCGGGGGGGCAAACAGATACGCAGTATTTT
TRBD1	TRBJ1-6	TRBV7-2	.	CASARQGDSPLHF	TGTGCCAGCGCTAGACAGGGTGATTCACCCCTCCACTTT
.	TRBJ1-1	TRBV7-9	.	CASSPGDQRLAAFF	TGTGCCAGCAGCCCAGGGGACCAGAGATTGGCAGCTTTCTTT
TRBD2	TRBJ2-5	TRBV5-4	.	CASSLGSGSRMGAQYF	TGTGCCAGCAGCTTGGGTAGCGGGAGCCGAATGGGAGCCCAGTACTTC